The clone carrying this T cell receptor beta chain was seen ten or more times. Its antigen is unidentified. The data stem from a study of identical twins. Broader study findings: Out-of-frame beta chain sequences displayed weaker excess sharing between twins.

Only healthy Caucasians were included as donors. V was trimmed by 6 bases and J by 8 bases, leaving 19 bases between them. Germline V gives CDR1 SQVTM, CDR2 ANQGSEA. The CDR3 runs to 13 residues. TCRdb redid the calling of the 5' RACE reads with MiXCR, one entry per CDR3 protein. The sample lists about 100,000 distinct CDR3 sequences; under 7% were seen once. The sample consisted of memory T cells sorted from blood. The clonotype was recovered from a woman aged 45-60 years in good health. V usage is TRBV29-1 and J usage is TRBJ1-2, with D perhaps matching TRBD1 (6 bases). For the CDR3, the DNA is TGCAGCGTCCCCGGGGGCCCAGGTCGGGGCTACACCTTC. Protein product: CSVPGGPGRGYTF.